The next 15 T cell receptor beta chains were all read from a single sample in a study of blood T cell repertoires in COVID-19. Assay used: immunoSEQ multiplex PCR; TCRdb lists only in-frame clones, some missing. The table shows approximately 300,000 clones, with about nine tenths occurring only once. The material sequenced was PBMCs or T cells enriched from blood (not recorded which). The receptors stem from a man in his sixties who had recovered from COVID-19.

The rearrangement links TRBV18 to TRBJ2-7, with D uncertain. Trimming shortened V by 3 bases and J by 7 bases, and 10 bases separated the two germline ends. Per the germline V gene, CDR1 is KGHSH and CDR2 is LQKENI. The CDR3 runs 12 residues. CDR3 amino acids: CASSPLGEEQYF. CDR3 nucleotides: TGTGCCAGCTCACCCCTTGGTGAGGAGCAGTACTTC.

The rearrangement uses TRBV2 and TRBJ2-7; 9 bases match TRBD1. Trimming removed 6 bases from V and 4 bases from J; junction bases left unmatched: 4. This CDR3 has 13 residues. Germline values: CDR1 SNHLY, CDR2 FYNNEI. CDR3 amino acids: CASRGTGLYEQYF. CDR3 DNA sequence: TGTGCCAGCAGAGGGACAGGGCTTTACGAGCAGTACTTC.

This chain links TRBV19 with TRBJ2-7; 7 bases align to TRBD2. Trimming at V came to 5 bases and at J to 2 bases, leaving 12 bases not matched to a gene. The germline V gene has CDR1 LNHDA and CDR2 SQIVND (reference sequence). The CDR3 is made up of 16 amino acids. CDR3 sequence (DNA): TGTGCCAGTAGTTGGGGTGATGGGACTAACCCCTACGAGCAGTACTTC. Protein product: CASSWGDGTNPYEQYF.

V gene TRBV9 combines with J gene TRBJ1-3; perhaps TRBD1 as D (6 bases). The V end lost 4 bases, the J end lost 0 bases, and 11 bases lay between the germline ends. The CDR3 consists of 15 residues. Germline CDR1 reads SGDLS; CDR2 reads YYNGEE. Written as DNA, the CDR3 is TGTGCCAGCAGCAGAGGACAGAGCTCTGGAAACACCATATATTTT. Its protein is CASSRGQSSGNTIYF.

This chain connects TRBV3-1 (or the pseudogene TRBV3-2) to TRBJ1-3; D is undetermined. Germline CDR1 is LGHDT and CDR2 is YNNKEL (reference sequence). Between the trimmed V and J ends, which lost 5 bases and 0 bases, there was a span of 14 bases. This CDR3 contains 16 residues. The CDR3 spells CASSLPQVGSGNTIYF. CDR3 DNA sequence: TGTGCCAGCAGCTTGCCGCAGGTTGGCTCTGGAAACACCATATATTTT.

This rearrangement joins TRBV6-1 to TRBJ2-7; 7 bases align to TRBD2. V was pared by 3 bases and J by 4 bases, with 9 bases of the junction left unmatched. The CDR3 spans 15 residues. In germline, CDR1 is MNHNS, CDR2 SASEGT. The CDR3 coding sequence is TGTGCCAGCAGTGATTCGGGTAGCGGGCGGTACGAGCAGTACTTC. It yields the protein CASSDSGSGRYEQYF.

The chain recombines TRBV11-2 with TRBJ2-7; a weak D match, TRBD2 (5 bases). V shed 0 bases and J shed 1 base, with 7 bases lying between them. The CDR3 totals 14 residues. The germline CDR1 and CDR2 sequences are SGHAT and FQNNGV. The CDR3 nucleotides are TGTGCCAGCAGCTTAGAACTAGTATCCTACGAGCAGTACTTC. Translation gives CASSLELVSYEQYF.

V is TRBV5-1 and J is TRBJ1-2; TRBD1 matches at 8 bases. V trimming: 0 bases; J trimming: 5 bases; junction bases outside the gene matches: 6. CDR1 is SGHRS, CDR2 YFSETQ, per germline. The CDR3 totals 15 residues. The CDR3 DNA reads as TGCGCCAGCAGCTTGGGGGGACAGGCGTCATATGGCTACACCTTC. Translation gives CASSLGGQASYGYTF.

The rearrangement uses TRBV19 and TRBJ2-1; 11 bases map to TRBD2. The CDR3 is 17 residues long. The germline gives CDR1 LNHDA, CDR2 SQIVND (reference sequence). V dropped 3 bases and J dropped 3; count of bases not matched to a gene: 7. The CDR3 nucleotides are TGTGCCAGTAGTATCGACGTAGCGGGAGGGGGCTACAATGAGCAGTTCTTC. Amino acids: CASSIDVAGGGYNEQFF.

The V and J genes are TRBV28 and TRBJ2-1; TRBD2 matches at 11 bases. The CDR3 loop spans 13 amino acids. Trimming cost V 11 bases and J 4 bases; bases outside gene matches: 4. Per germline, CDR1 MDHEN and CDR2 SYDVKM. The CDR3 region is CAGTSGMYNEQFF. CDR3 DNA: TGTGCCGGGACTAGCGGAATGTACAATGAGCAGTTCTTC.

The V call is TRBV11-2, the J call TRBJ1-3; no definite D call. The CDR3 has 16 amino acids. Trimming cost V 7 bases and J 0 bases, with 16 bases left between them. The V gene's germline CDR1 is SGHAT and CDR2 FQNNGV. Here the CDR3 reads CASTLGRQLSGNTIYF. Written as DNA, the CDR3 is TGTGCCAGCACCCTAGGCCGGCAGCTCTCTGGAAACACCATATATTTT.

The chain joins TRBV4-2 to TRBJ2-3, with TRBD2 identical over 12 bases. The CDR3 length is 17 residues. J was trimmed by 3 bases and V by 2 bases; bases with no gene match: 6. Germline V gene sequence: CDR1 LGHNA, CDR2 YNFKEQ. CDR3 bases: TGTGCCAGCAGCCAACGACTAGCGGGAGTAGGTACAGATACGCAGTATTTT. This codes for CASSQRLAGVGTDTQYF.

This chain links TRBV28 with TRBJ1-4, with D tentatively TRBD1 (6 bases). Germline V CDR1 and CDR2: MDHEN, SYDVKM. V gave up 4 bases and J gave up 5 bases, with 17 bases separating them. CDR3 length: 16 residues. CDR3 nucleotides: TGTGCCAGCAGTTCCTCCGGGGCGGGGGCAAATGAAAAACTGTTTTTT. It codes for CASSSSGAGANEKLFF.

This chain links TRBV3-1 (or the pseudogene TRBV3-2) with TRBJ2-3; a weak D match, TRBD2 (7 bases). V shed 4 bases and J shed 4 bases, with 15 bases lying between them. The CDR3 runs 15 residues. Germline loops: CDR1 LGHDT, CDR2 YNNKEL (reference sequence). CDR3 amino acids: CASSLGGGVPDTQYF. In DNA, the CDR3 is TGTGCCAGCAGCCTAGGGGGGGGAGTCCCAGATACGCAGTATTTT.

The CDR3 loop is CASSSKGNAGYSNQPQHF. CDR3 in DNA: TGTGCCAGCAGCTCTAAGGGCAACGCGGGATATAGCAATCAGCCCCAGCATTTT. The chain combines TRBV9 with TRBJ1-5; D not certain. Trimming stripped 4 bases from V and 0 bases from J, with 20 bases between. This CDR3 is 18 amino acids long. Germline CDR1 is SGDLS and CDR2 is YYNGEE.